The 5 T cell receptor beta chains listed next were all sequenced from one sample in a study of identifying expanded T cells in peripheral blood. Data came from immunoSEQ multiplex PCR; TCRdb stores just in-frame clones and leaves some out. The sample has over 45,000 clones, around 81% seen once. The sample consisted of blood. All receptors derive from a person aged 18 to 75 in good health.

This chain joins TRBV7-8 and TRBJ2-7; no firm D call. V lost 1 base and J 3 bases, leaving 7 bases between the germline ends. Per germline, CDR1 SGHVS and CDR2 FQNEAQ. CDR3 size: 13 residues. The CDR3 DNA follows: TGTGCCAGCAGCTTAGGCCAGCGCTACGAGCAGTACGTC. Encoded protein: CASSLGQRYEQYV.

This clone was counted a few times. The J gene is TRBJ1-2, the V gene TRBV29-1; a weak D match, TRBD1 (5 bases). The germline CDR1 and CDR2 sequences are SQVTM and ANQGSEA. Trimming cost V 7 bases and J 4 bases, with 13 bases left between them. The CDR3 consists of 12 residues. The CDR3 is CSAGGSLYGYTF. As DNA, the CDR3 is TGCAGCGCGGGGGGGTCCCTCTATGGCTACACCTTC. The whole variable domain, filled in from reference TRBV29-1 and TRBJ1-2, reads SAVISQKPSRDICQRGTSLTIQCQVDSQVTMMFWYRQQPGQSLTLIATANQGSEATYESGFVIDKFPISRPNLTFSTLTVSNMSPEDSSIYLCSAGGSLYGYTFGSGTRLTVV.

The gene calls are TRBV27 and TRBJ1-2; a weak D match, TRBD1 (6 bases). CDR1 is MNHEY and CDR2 is SMNVEV in the germline V gene (reference sequence). The CDR3 sequence is 12 residues long. V lost 1 base and J lost 8, with 8 bases in between. The CDR3 sequence is CASSLWGAGYTF. The CDR3 nucleotides read TGTGCCAGCAGTTTATGGGGGGCCGGCTACACCTTC.

The V gene is TRBV4-2, the J gene TRBJ1-2; perhaps TRBD1 as D (6 bases). This CDR3 region has 13 residues. Germline V gene sequence: CDR1 LGHNA, CDR2 YNFKEQ. The V end was cut by 5 bases, the J end by 3 bases, with 10 bases between. CDR3 protein: CASSEGGDYGYTF. CDR3 sequence (DNA): TGTGCCAGCAGCGAGGGGGGAGACTATGGCTACACCTTC.

V gene TRBV19 combines with J gene TRBJ1-3, with D perhaps matching TRBD1 (5 bases). CDR3 length: 15 amino acids. Germline V lookup: CDR1 LNHDA, CDR2 SQIVND (reference sequence). The V end lost 6 bases, the J end lost 0 bases, and 12 bases lay between the germline ends. The CDR3 DNA is TGTGCCAGTAGGGACACCTTGGTCTCTGGAAACACCATATATTTT. It yields the protein CASRDTLVSGNTIYF.